Given below is one TCR beta chain in context. The antigen is unknown. The data derive from a study of blood T cells in healthy people across ages. Findings and caveats of the study: With naive T cell percentage, TCR beta diversity showed a strong correlation.

Primers used in a second PCR of about 6 to 12 cycles were a sample-barcoded 5' primer and a J-beta primer mix. A single record per CDR3 protein comes from TCRdb applying MiXCR to the 5' RACE reads. The table records about 810,000 distinct CDR3 sequences, around 34% of them present only once. With 1 base removed from V and 1 base from J, the gap between germline ends came to 19 bases. Per the germline V gene, CDR1 is MGHRA and CDR2 is YSYEKL. The CDR3 length is 18 residues. In each sample, at least 6.5 million PBMCs were isolated. Sequenced: blood. This rearrangement joins TRBV4-1 to TRBJ2-5; D perhaps matches TRBD1 (5 bases). The sequence was obtained from a man younger than 30 in good health. In DNA form, the CDR3 reads TGCGCCAGCAGCCAAGGGATGGGGCAGGACAAGTTCCAAGAGACCCAGTACTTC. Its translation is CASSQGMGQDKFQETQYF.